This T cell receptor beta chain was recorded in a study of neurological immune-mediated disorders. Study-wide points: The highest TCR clonal expansion occurred in HTLV-1-associated myelopathy; multiple sclerosis fell below healthy controls.

V shed 7 bases and J 4 bases; nucleotides not matched to a gene: 5. The germline gives CDR1 ENHRY, CDR2 SYGVKD. This CDR3 comprises 13 residues. This clonotype is categorized as medium-sized. Its antigen is as yet unknown. Unsorted libraries were prepared from 2 million PBMCs held at -80 C. TCRdb re-called the 5' RACE reads with MiXCR, one entry per CDR3 protein. This sample yields 20,000 or so distinct CDR3 sequences, of which roughly 14% are seen a single time; about 16% belongs to the top ten. Specimen: PBMCs. This sequence was found in a female donor with HTLV-1-associated myelopathy (HAM/TSP). The chain joins TRBV10-3 to TRBJ2-3; TRBD1 agrees at 7 bases. The CDR3 DNA sequence: TGTGCCATCAAGGGGACAGACTCAGATACGCAGTATTTT. This gives the protein CAIKGTDSDTQYF.